This T cell receptor beta chain was identified in a study of CD8+ T cells in alopecia areata. Study findings and constraints: Scalp clonality dropped significantly under tofacitinib, as did expanded CD8+ top-100 clones.

Germline CDR1 is SEHNR and CDR2 is FQNEAQ (reference sequence). With 5 bases clipped from V and 10 bases from J, the junction kept 9 bases outside the gene matches. The CDR3 is made up of 13 amino acids. Treatment defined: oral pan-JAK inhibitor, 5-10 mg twice daily. It was from alopecia areata patients that lesional scalp punch biopsies and peripheral blood were collected. cDNA reverse transcribed from extracted RNA served as the sequencing template. The table came from immunoSEQ multiplex PCR; TCRdb's copy has only in-frame clones and leaves some out. The sample carries some 200,000 clones, more than 55% recorded once. With respect to this clone: What it binds is not known.

The chain uses TRBV7-9 and TRBJ1-2; 8 bases map to TRBD1. This sequence was found in a human donor with alopecia areata. This sample comprised CD4+ T cells sorted from blood, obtained at week 4, from a patient treated with tofacitinib. CDR3 residues: CASSPTGDSDYTF. The CDR3 bases are TGTGCCAGCAGCCCGACAGGGGATTCGGACTACACCTTC.